Presented here are 15 T cell receptor beta chains from one specimen sequenced in a study of human T cells and chemical hapten exposure. Time point noted: pre-sensitization, week 0. Specified treatment: therapeutic diphenylcyclopropenone sensitization with weekly scalp DPC. TCRdb reprocessed the RACE reads via MiXCR and lists one record per CDR3 protein. The table shows 250,000 or so distinct CDR3 sequences, with just under 8% occurring only once. The sample in question was whole blood, obtained in connection with sensitization to the hapten diphenylcyclopropenone (DPC). These receptors were taken from a man aged 18-30 years with alopecia areata. Some clones in this sample may be carry-over from other donors' samples.

This clonotype has only a few counts. This rearrangement joins TRBV6-6 to TRBJ2-7, with 9 bases aligning to TRBD1. The V gene end was trimmed by 4 bases and the J gene end by 1 base; junction bases not matched to a gene: 2. The length of the CDR3 is 14 residues. Germline V lookup: CDR1 MNHNY, CDR2 SVGAGI (reference sequence). The CDR3 DNA follows: TGTGCCAGCAGTTGGACAGGGGTTTCCTACGAGCAGTACTTC. Protein: CASSWTGVSYEQYF.

This clonotype was picked up many times. The chain combines TRBV5-1 with TRBJ2-7, with D possibly matching TRBD1 (5 bases). Germline CDR1 reads SGHRS; CDR2 reads YFSETQ. Trimming left V 2 bases short and J 7 bases short, with 19 bases between. The CDR3 extends over 15 amino acids. The DNA for the CDR3 is TGCGCCAGCAGCTTAAGGGGTGAGGTGTGGCGAGAGCAGTACTTC. Amino acids: CASSLRGEVWREQYF. Full variable domain (rest looked up from reference TRBV5-1 and TRBJ2-7): KAGVTQTPRYLIKTRGQQVTLSCSPISGHRSVSWYQQTPGQGLQFLFEYFSETQRNKGNFPGRFSGRQFSNSRSEMNVSTLELGDSALYLCASSLRGEVWREQYFGPGTRLTVT.

This chain uses TRBV6-5 with TRBJ1-2; D unresolved. Germline V gene data show CDR1 as MNHEY and CDR2 as SVGAGI. The CDR3 runs 15 residues. V gave up 5 bases and J gave up 2 bases, with 15 bases separating them. The CDR3 spells CASSRSYLSNYGYTF. CDR3 sequence (DNA): TGTGCCAGCAGTCGATCTTACCTCTCAAACTATGGCTACACCTTC.

The V gene is TRBV12-3 or TRBV12-4, the J gene TRBJ2-1; the D is unclear. V was clipped by 4 bases and J by 5 bases, with 6 bases between them. The CDR3 loop spans 12 amino acids. Here the CDR3 reads CASSSRDNEQFF. CDR3 sequence (DNA): TGTGCCAGCAGTTCCCGGGACAATGAGCAGTTCTTC.

This clonotype came up many times. The V and J genes are TRBV7-9 and TRBJ1-5; D gene ambiguous. Per the germline V gene, CDR1 is SEHNR and CDR2 is FQNEAQ (reference sequence). V was trimmed by 4 bases and J by 6 bases, leaving 13 bases between them. This CDR3 is built from 14 residues. The CDR3 DNA follows: TGTGCCAGCAGCTCCGCTCCAATGGGTCAGCCCCAGCATTTT. Translating it yields CASSSAPMGQPQHF.

This chain links TRBV7-9 with TRBJ1-6; D is ambiguous. The CDR3 is 13 amino acids. Per the germline V gene, CDR1 is SEHNR and CDR2 is FQNEAQ (reference sequence). V gave up 4 bases and J gave up 9 bases, with 10 bases separating them. CDR3 amino acids: CASSSWVGSPLHF. The CDR3 coding sequence is TGTGCCAGCAGCTCCTGGGTTGGTTCACCCCTCCACTTT.

This rearrangement joins TRBV7-2 to TRBJ2-1, with D perhaps matching TRBD1 (6 bases). The V end lost 4 bases, the J end lost 6 bases, and 10 bases lay between the germline ends. The CDR3 runs 13 residues. The V gene's germline CDR1 is SGHTA and CDR2 FQGNSA. In nucleotides, the CDR3 is TGTGCCAGCAGCTCGGGACAAACCAATGAGCAGTTCTTC. It codes for CASSSGQTNEQFF.

The CDR3 bases are TGTGCCATCTCGGATTTCGGCGGGAGATCCACGGATACGCAGTATTTT. Protein product: CAISDFGGRSTDTQYF. The V call is TRBV10-3, the J call TRBJ2-3; 7 positions match TRBD2. This CDR3 has 16 residues. The V gene's germline CDR1 is ENHRY and CDR2 SYGVKD. The V gene end was trimmed by 8 bases and the J gene end by 6 bases; junction bases not matched to a gene: 17.

This clonotype was seen ten or more times. V gene TRBV19 combines with J gene TRBJ1-5; 10 positions agree with TRBD1. The CDR3 totals 12 residues. V dropped 9 bases and J dropped 7; count of bases not matched to a gene: 3. CDR1 is LNHDA and CDR2 is SQIVND in the germline V gene (reference sequence). CDR3 coding DNA: TGTGCCAGCGGACAGGGGGGCCAGCCCCAGCATTTT. This encodes CASGQGGQPQHF.

This sequence joins TRBV12-3 or TRBV12-4 and TRBJ1-1, with 8 positions matching TRBD1. Trimming removed 6 bases from V and 7 bases from J; junction bases left unmatched: 10. CDR3 size: 14 residues. CDR3 coding DNA: TGTGCCAGCAGCTCTCGACTCGGACAGGGTGAAGCTTTCTTT. Residues: CASSSRLGQGEAFF.

The chain is built from TRBV7-9 and TRBJ2-5; D is unresolved. The germline V and J ends were trimmed by 6 bases and 3 bases, with 8 bases remaining between them. The germline CDR1 and CDR2 sequences are SEHNR and FQNEAQ (reference sequence). This CDR3 is built from 12 residues. The CDR3 sequence is CASSSPEETQYF. The CDR3 DNA is TGTGCCAGCAGTTCTCCTGAAGAGACCCAGTACTTC.

The chain employs TRBV12-3 or TRBV12-4 and TRBJ1-5; D uncertain. This CDR3 has 12 residues. Trimming stripped 3 bases from V and 7 bases from J, with 7 bases between. The CDR3 loop reads CASSFLPQPQHF. The DNA of the CDR3 is TGTGCCAGCAGTTTTTTACCCCAGCCCCAGCATTTT.

The sample holds a few counts of this clonotype. V usage is TRBV2 and J usage is TRBJ2-4; the D is unclear. V was cut by 4 bases and J by 5 bases, with 12 bases left in between. The CDR3 totals 14 residues. The V gene's germline CDR1 is SNHLY and CDR2 FYNNEI. The CDR3 region has the DNA TGTGCCAGCAGTGGGGTCTCGGCCCAAAACATTCAGTACTTC. It codes for CASSGVSAQNIQYF.

This clonotype was counted between two and nine times. The chain combines TRBV7-8 with TRBJ2-7; D possibly corresponds to TRBD1 (5 bases). The CDR3 loop spans 16 amino acids. Germline V CDR1 and CDR2: SGHVS, FQNEAQ. With 5 bases removed from V and 3 bases from J, the gap between germline ends came to 20 bases. The CDR3 DNA reads TGTGCCAGCAGCCCTCGAGTGACAGACCAAATCTACGAGCAGTACGTC. Translation gives CASSPRVTDQIYEQYV.

The chain uses TRBV4-1 and TRBJ2-2, with D tentatively TRBD1 (5 bases). Deletions cut 1 base from V and 0 bases from J, with 9 bases between. CDR3 size: 16 residues. Germline CDR1 reads MGHRA; CDR2 reads YSYEKL. In DNA form, the CDR3 reads TGCGCCAGCAGCCAAGTTAAGGGGACGAACACCGGGGAGCTGTTTTTT. Its translation: CASSQVKGTNTGELFF.